This T cell receptor (beta chain) stems from a study of type 1 regulatory T cells. At the level of the study: This in vitro CD4 product, T-allo10, is enriched for Tr1 cells and alloantigen-specific.

This CDR3 is 16 amino acids long. V shed 0 bases and J 5 bases; nucleotides not matched to a gene: 10. Germline V gene lookup returns CDR1 SGHRS and CDR2 YFSETQ. TCRdb reprocessed the reads via MiXCR and lists one record per CDR3 protein. The repertoire includes about 62,000 distinct CDR3 sequences, roughly two thirds of them detected once, and 1.5% to 2% sits in the top ten. A remark on this clonotype: The antigen is unknown.

This receptor was identified in a human donor in good health. This sequence joins TRBV5-1 and TRBJ2-5, with TRBD2 identical over 7 bases. The sequencing input was cultured non-Tr1 T cells, either the whole culture or a sorted T cell fraction (not recorded which). DNA for the CDR3: TGCGCCAGCAGCTTGGGAGGGCCGACTAGCTCGGAGACCCAGTACTTC. It is translated as CASSLGGPTSSETQYF.